Following are 5 T cell receptor beta chains from one sample sequenced in a study of PD-1 blockade in classical Hodgkin lymphoma. The method was immunoSEQ multiplex PCR; TCRdb's version includes in-frame clones alone and lacks a portion of them. Altogether 39,000 or so clones are present, about 85% being singletons, with the ten largest covering about 5.9%. Brentuximab vedotin exposure varied, and every patient relapsed after autologous stem cell transplantation. Sequenced material: peripheral blood mononuclear cells (PBMCs), taken before the second cycle of nivolumab. These receptors all stem from a human donor with classical Hodgkin lymphoma.

DNA for the CDR3: TGTGCCAGCAGTTACTCAGGCGGGGGCCTCTACAATGAGCAGTTCTTC. Its translation is CASSYSGGGLYNEQFF. This chain joins TRBV6-5 and TRBJ2-1, with D perhaps TRBD2 (7 bases). CDR1 MNHEY and CDR2 SVGAGI come from the germline V gene. The V end was cut by 0 bases, the J end by 3 bases, with 12 bases between. The CDR3 is made up of 16 amino acids.

The V and J genes are TRBV19 and TRBJ1-4; D not certain. V was cut by 5 bases and J by 5 bases, with 9 bases left in between. This CDR3 is built from 13 residues. The germline V gene encodes CDR1 LNHDA and CDR2 SQIVND (reference sequence). As DNA, the CDR3 is TGTGCCAGTAGTTTAACTGCGAATGAAAAACTGTTTTTT. This codes for CASSLTANEKLFF.

This clone was seen only once. The chain links TRBV29-1 to TRBJ2-7; 8 nucleotides align to TRBD2. Germline V gene data show CDR1 as SQVTM and CDR2 as ANQGSEA. After removal of 1 base from V and 3 bases from J, the junction contained 5 bases not matched to a gene. The CDR3 covers 14 residues. CDR3 residues: CSVEARGTSYEQYF. The CDR3 DNA reads as TGCAGCGTTGAAGCCCGGGGGACTAGCTACGAGCAGTACTTC.

This clone occurred once. The V gene is TRBV9, the J gene TRBJ2-7, with D possibly matching TRBD1 (6 bases). Germline CDR1 is SGDLS and CDR2 is YYNGEE. V lost 7 bases to trimming and J lost 1 base, with 12 bases between them. CDR3 length: 13 amino acids. The CDR3 DNA reads TGTGCCAGCGGAAGACAGGATTCCTACGAGCAGTACTTC. This encodes CASGRQDSYEQYF.

This chain joins TRBV5-1 and TRBJ2-1; D is unclear. The germline CDR1 and CDR2 sequences are SGHRS and YFSETQ. CDR3 length: 14 residues. The V and J ends lost 2 bases and 1 base respectively, with 7 bases between them. The CDR3 nucleotides are TGCGCCAGCAGCTTCCTCTTATCCTACAATGAGCAGTTCTTC. It is translated as CASSFLLSYNEQFF.